This T cell receptor beta chain was retrieved from a study of T cell responses to AZD1222 COVID-19 vaccine. Study conclusions and caveats: CD4 TCRs linked to vaccination spanned spike, dominating at 160-218 and 743-854. After two AZD1222 doses, spike-specific TCR breadth and depth rose versus day 0. Repertoires were sampled only after the peak T cell response.

V was cut by 1 base and J by 2 bases, with 8 bases left in between. The CDR3 contains 14 residues. The germline gives CDR1 SGHVS, CDR2 FQNEAQ. As concerns this clone: Antigen: not known.

This table comes from immunoSEQ multiplex PCR, and its TCRdb copy is limited to in-frame clones, with some not included. The sample includes around 66,000 clones, around 89% seen only once; the top ten take 4.8%. The sample was peripheral blood, taken 28 days after the second dose of the MenACWY control vaccine. The V call is TRBV7-8, the J call TRBJ1-2; D gene unclear. This clonotype was sampled from an adult who received the MenACWY meningococcal vaccine as a control. CDR3 DNA: TGTGCCAGCAGCTTAGATTCCCCGAACTATGGCTACACCTTC. This gives the protein CASSLDSPNYGYTF.